The sequence of this T cell receptor beta chain was determined in a study of early T cells in non-severe SARS-CoV-2 infection. The overall study: Sequencing was performed on bulk RNA from unsorted whole blood, leaving chains unpaired. Study-wide points: Anti-spike CD8 specificities were favored by VDJdb matching, whose results missed private and CD4 specificities.

The TCR library protocol was used to attach unique molecular identifiers. These identifiers were attached to individual cDNA molecules. Using its own MiXCR run on the 5' RACE reads, TCRdb lists one record per CDR3 protein. Among under 100,000 distinct CDR3 sequences listed, about 10% were seen once. CDR3 size: 13 residues. Trimming shortened V by 1 base and J by 10 bases, and 10 bases separated the two germline ends. Germline V gene lookup returns CDR1 SNHLY and CDR2 FYNNEI. Note on this clonotype: As yet, its antigen is unknown.

Sequencing used whole blood. The chain has TRBV2 and TRBJ1-4; D is perhaps TRBD1 (5 bases). This receptor was identified in an adult who was a healthcare worker with PCR-confirmed SARS-CoV-2 infection or an uninfected control (not recorded which). CDR3 in DNA: TGTGCCAGCAGTGAAGAGACCAGGGCAAAACTGTTTTTT. This gives the protein CASSEETRAKLFF.